This T cell receptor beta chain was recovered during a study of blood T cell repertoires in COVID-19. Whole-study context: The cDNA or gDNA used as material had been derived from T cells, B-cell-depleted T cells, or PBMCs.

Assay: immunoSEQ multiplex PCR; the TCRdb copy retains only in-frame clones and omits some. The sample contains under 250,000 clones, around four fifths of which appear only once. CDR1 and CDR2 from the germline V gene are ENHRY and SYGVKD. V was pared by 5 bases and J by 1 base, with 3 bases of the junction left unmatched. The CDR3 runs to 14 residues. This clonotype was obtained from a man aged 35 to 55 with active or convalescent COVID-19. This chain connects TRBV10-3 to TRBJ2-7; 9 nucleotides match TRBD1. The sequencing sample was made of peripheral blood. The CDR3: CAISTDRGSYEQYF. The CDR3 coding sequence is TGTGCCATCAGTACCGACAGGGGGTCCTACGAGCAGTACTTC.